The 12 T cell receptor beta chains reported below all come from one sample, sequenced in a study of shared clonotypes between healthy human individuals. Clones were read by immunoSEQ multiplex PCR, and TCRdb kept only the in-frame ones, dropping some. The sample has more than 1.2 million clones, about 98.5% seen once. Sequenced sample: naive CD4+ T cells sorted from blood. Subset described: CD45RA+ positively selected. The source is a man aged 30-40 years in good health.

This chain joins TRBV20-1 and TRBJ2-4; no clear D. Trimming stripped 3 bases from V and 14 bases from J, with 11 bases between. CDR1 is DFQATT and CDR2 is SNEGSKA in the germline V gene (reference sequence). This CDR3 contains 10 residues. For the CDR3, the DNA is TGCAGTGCTAGGAGGATGGTGGAGTACTTC. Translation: CSARRMVEYF.

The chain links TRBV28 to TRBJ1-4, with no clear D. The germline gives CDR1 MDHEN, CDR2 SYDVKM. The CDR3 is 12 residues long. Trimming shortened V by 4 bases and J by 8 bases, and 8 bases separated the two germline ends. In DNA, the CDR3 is TGTGCCAGCAGTTCGGTTGGCGAAAAACTGTTTTTT. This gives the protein CASSSVGEKLFF.

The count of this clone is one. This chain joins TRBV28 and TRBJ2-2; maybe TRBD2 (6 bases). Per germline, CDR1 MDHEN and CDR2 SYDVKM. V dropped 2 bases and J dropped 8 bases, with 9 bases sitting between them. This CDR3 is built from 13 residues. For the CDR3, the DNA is TGTGCCAGCAGTTTAGGAGGGAGAGGGGAGCTGTTTTTT. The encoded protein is CASSLGGRGELFF.

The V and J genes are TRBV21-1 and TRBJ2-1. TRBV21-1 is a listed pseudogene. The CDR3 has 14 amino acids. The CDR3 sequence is CASSNSQINNEQFF. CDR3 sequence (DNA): TGTGCCAGCAGCAACAGCCAGATTAACAATGAGCAGTTCTTC.

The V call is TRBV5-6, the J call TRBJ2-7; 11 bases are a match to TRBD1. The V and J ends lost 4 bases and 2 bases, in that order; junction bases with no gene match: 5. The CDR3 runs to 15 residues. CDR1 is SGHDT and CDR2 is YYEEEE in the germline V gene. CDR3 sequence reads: CASSRTGGNTYEQYF. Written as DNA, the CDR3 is TGTGCCAGCAGCCGGACAGGGGGCAATACCTACGAGCAGTACTTC.

The CDR3 DNA sequence: TGTGCCAGCAGCCAAGAACAGGCGAACTATGGCTACACCTTC. Its translation is CASSQEQANYGYTF. The V call is TRBV4-2, the J call TRBJ1-2; weak D call: TRBD1 (5 bases). The CDR3 extends over 14 amino acids. In germline, CDR1 is LGHNA, CDR2 YNFKEQ. V was shortened by 0 bases and J by 2 bases, with 7 bases between the two germline ends.

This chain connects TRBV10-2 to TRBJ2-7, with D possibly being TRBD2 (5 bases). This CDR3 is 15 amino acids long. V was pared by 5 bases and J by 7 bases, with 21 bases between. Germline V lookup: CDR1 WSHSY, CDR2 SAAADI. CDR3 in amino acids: CASSLSGNRLREQYF. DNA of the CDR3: TGCGCCAGCAGTTTGAGCGGAAATCGCCTACGTGAGCAGTACTTC.

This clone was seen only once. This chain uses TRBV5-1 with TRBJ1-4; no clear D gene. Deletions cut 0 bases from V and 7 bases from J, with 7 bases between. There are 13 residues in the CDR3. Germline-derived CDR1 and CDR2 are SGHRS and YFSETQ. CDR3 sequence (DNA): TGCGCCAGCAGCTTGGTCGGATTTGAAAAACTGTTTTTT. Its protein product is CASSLVGFEKLFF.

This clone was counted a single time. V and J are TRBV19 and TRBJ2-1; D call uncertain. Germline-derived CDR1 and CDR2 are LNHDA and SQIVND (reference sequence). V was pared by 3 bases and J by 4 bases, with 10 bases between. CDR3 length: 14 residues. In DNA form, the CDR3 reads TGTGCCAGTAGTATCTCACTACTTTACAATGAGCAGTTCTTC. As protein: CASSISLLYNEQFF.

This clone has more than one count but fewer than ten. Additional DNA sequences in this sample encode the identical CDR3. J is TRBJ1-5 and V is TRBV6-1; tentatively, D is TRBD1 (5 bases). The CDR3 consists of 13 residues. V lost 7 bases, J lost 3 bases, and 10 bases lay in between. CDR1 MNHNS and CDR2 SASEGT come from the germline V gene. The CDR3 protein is CASTGQHNQPQHF. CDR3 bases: TGTGCCAGCACAGGGCAGCACAATCAGCCCCAGCATTTT.

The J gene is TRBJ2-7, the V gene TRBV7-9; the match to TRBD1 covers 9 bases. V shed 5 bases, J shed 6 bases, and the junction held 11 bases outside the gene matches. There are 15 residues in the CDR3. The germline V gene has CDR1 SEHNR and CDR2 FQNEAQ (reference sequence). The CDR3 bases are TGTGCCAGCAGCCGACAGGGGGAGTGGACGGGCGAGCAGTACTTC. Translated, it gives CASSRQGEWTGEQYF.

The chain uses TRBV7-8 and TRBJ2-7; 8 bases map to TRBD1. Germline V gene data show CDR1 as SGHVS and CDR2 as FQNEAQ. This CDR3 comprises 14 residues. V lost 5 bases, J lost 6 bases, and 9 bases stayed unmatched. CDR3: CASSPGQGPSEQYF. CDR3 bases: TGTGCCAGCAGCCCAGGACAGGGACCAAGCGAGCAGTACTTC.